Described below is a single T cell receptor (beta chain) sequence and its context. Its target is unknown. Trimming cost V 6 bases and J 5 bases, with 23 bases left between them. There are 17 residues in the CDR3. The germline V gene has CDR1 MNHEY and CDR2 SMNVEV (reference sequence). This specimen comes from a study of early T cells in non-severe SARS-CoV-2 infection. Broader study findings: Clonotype matching in VDJdb favored anti-spike CD8 responses and did not capture private and CD4 specificities.

TCRdb fed the 5' RACE reads into MiXCR, producing one record per CDR3 protein. This table holds 35,000 to 40,000 distinct CDR3 sequences, under 5% found once. What was sequenced was whole blood. The chain recombines TRBV27 with TRBJ2-1, with a possible D match to TRBD2 (6 bases). The source is an adult who was a healthcare worker with PCR-confirmed SARS-CoV-2 infection or an uninfected control (not recorded which). CDR3 coding DNA: TGTGCCAGCAGGGGACGGGGGAGGCGGAAACACAACAATGAGCAGTTCTTC. It encodes CASRGRGRRKHNNEQFF.